This TCR beta chain came from a study of post-analysis software for immune sequencing data (dated by TCRdb to the mid-2010s). Describing the broader study: Disease courses on record covered relapsing-remitting, secondary progressive and progressive-relapsing multiple sclerosis, though some patients had no subtype annotation. The patient repertoires were compared against fewer than twelve previously published healthy control repertoires obtained from donors aged 6 to 25 years. A subset of samples was prepared in parallel using single-end sample barcoding, then pooled and co-amplified after Illumina adapter ligation.

General study outcomes and caveats: Multiple sclerosis patients had significantly lower normalized Chao1 diversity than controls, a result that suggests substantial peripheral T-cell clonal expansion. Patients showed significantly higher frequencies than controls for several TRBV segments, among them TRBV5-6, TRBV5-1 and TRBV20-1. The multiple sclerosis patient group was slightly younger than the control group. Direct clustering with F measure revealed strong co-clustering of samples prepared in the same batch, which led to a batch-effect correction.

This clonotype was seen only a few times. The target of this receptor is not known. Base qualities are missing; no much larger clone stands one base away. V and J are truncated by 6 bases and 2 bases respectively, leaving an intervening sequence of 10 bases. Counted from cysteine to phenylalanine, this CDR3 has 13 amino acids. Only the CDR3 region is kept as DNA, spanning 39 bases read in frame from base 1. CDR1 and CDR2 are read off the germline V gene as SNHLY and FYNNEI. To demonstrate the VDJtools post-analysis software, the study profiled TCR beta repertoires from the peripheral blood of about 13 young patients with multiple sclerosis. The multiple sclerosis patients were children and adolescents ranging in age from 6 to 15 years. The library was prepared using PCR. The reads were generated on an Illumina HiSeq 2500. Unique molecular identifiers were incorporated into TCR beta cDNA libraries to reduce PCR and sequencing biases. About 500,000 cDNA molecules were obtained per 1 to 10 million input T cells, so each molecule approximated one T cell. Patient libraries were prepared and sequenced with the same protocol used for the earlier healthy control dataset. Samples belonging to the same batch were prepared together, multiplexed and sequenced on a shared HiSeq lane. The original methods were these. MIGEC was used to process the raw barcoded reads, and molecular identifier groups with only a single read were discarded before consensus assembly and CDR3 extraction. VDJtools was used for post-analysis of the clonotype tables, and diversity was normalized by down-sampling every dataset to the size of the smallest sample. Repertoire overlap clustering matched CDR3 amino acid but not nucleotide sequences to correct batch-related cross-sample contamination. The public sequencing data were trimmed at Q25 with fastp and processed into clonotypes with MiXCR by TCRdb, which kept only in-frame beta chains. Each CDR3 protein gets just one entry, which takes the most common genes and DNA from the rows behind it. Here the V and J calls rest on TCRdb's processing, not on the authors' analysis. Within this sample are 450,000 or so distinct CDR3 sequences, with roughly 45% of them counted one time only. The top ten clonotypes cover 12% of the sample.

This TCR was sampled from a girl aged 10 to 17 with multiple sclerosis. The sequencing sample was made of blood. This chain joins TRBV2 to TRBJ1-2; TRBD1 could be the D gene, as 5 bases match. The base sequence is TGTGCCAGCAGCGAGGGGTGGAACTATGGCTACACCTTC. This yields the protein CASSEGWNYGYTF.